One and the same sample provided the 14 T cell receptor beta chains below, sequenced in a study of T cells after yellow fever vaccination. Via MiXCR, TCRdb re-called the 5' RACE reads, giving one row per CDR3 protein. The table records 200,000 to 300,000 distinct CDR3 sequences, approximately 12% of them present only once. The sequencing used CD4+ T cells sorted from PBMCs, collected 45 days after the yellow fever booster vaccination. Receptors originate from a man in his thirties or forties who received the YFV17D yellow fever vaccine.

In its sample, this clonotype was seen once. Written as DNA, the CDR3 is TGTGCCAGTAGTACCGGCCGTGGGACAGGGATAGAAGAGACCCAGTACTTC. This gives the protein CASSTGRGTGIEETQYF. The chain has TRBV19 and TRBJ2-5, with 9 bases fitting TRBD1. CDR1 and CDR2 from the germline V gene are LNHDA and SQIVND (reference sequence). The CDR3 is 17 residues long. After removal of 4 bases from V and 3 bases from J, the junction contained 12 bases not matched to a gene.

The chain uses TRBV6-1 and TRBJ2-7, with 7 nucleotides matching TRBD1. This CDR3 is built from 13 residues. Germline trimming cut 6 bases from V and 2 bases from J; bases unmatched to any gene: 4. Per germline, CDR1 MNHNS and CDR2 SASEGT. The CDR3 protein is CASRLQGTYEQYF. The CDR3 nucleotides are TGTGCCAGCAGACTACAGGGGACCTACGAGCAGTACTTC.

A few counts support this clonotype. The rearrangement uses TRBV4-2 and TRBJ2-1; D remains ambiguous. This CDR3 spans 13 amino acids. Germline lookup yields CDR1 LGHNA and CDR2 YNFKEQ. The germline V and J ends were trimmed by 0 bases and 8 bases, with 8 bases remaining between them. CDR3 nucleotides: TGTGCCAGCAGCCAAGACCCCAAAGATGAGCAGTTCTTC. Protein sequence: CASSQDPKDEQFF.

This clonotype showed up many times. This chain connects TRBV7-3 to TRBJ2-2, with 10 bases aligning to TRBD2. The CDR3 has 16 amino acids. Germline V gives CDR1 SGHTA, CDR2 FQGTGA. J gave up 5 bases and V 5 bases, and 8 bases lay outside the gene matches. CDR3 sequence reads: CASSAHPSGSTGELFF. DNA of the CDR3: TGTGCCAGCAGCGCCCACCCTAGCGGGAGTACCGGGGAGCTGTTTTTT.

The CDR3 bases are TGTGCCAGCAGTATACTTGACCAAGAGACCCAGTACTTC. The encoded protein is CASSILDQETQYF. The rearrangement joins TRBV25-1 to TRBJ2-5; the D is unclear. Trimming shortened V by 5 bases and J by 0 bases, and 7 bases separated the two germline ends. The CDR3 covers 13 residues. In germline, CDR1 is MGHDK, CDR2 SYGVNS.

This sequence joins TRBV3-1 and TRBJ1-1; TRBD1 matches at 9 bases. The CDR3 spans 14 residues. V dropped 4 bases and J dropped 1; count of bases not matched to a gene: 1. Germline V gene lookup returns CDR1 LGHDT and CDR2 YNNKEL (reference sequence). The CDR3: CASSRQGENTEAFF. CDR3 sequence (DNA): TGTGCCAGCAGCCGACAGGGGGAGAACACTGAAGCTTTCTTT.

This CDR3 is CASSLIGSQTQYF. In DNA form, the CDR3 reads TGTGCCAGCAGTTTAATCGGGTCTCAGACCCAGTACTTC. This chain joins TRBV28 and TRBJ2-5, with D unclear. The V end lost 2 bases, the J end lost 6 bases, and 10 bases lay between the germline ends. This CDR3 has 13 residues. CDR1 is MDHEN and CDR2 is SYDVKM in the germline V gene.

The rearrangement joins TRBV28 to TRBJ2-7; D gene unclear. The CDR3 sequence is 12 residues long. Per germline, CDR1 MDHEN and CDR2 SYDVKM. V was trimmed by 6 bases and J by 9 bases, leaving 15 bases between them. The CDR3 region has the DNA TGTGCCAGCAGCCCCGCGAGCCTCGCGCAGTACTTC. The encoded protein is CASSPASLAQYF.

The chain recombines TRBV20-1 with TRBJ1-2; no definite D call. This CDR3 region has 15 residues. V dropped 6 bases and J dropped 6 bases, with 23 bases sitting between them. In germline, CDR1 is DFQATT, CDR2 SNEGSKA (reference sequence). CDR3 sequence reads: CSAPRLAGSIDGYTF. In DNA form, the CDR3 reads TGCAGTGCCCCCCGGTTAGCGGGGTCCATAGATGGCTACACCTTC.

This clonotype was observed many times. CDR3 DNA: TGTGCCAGCAGTTTGCCCGGGAGTAGGAGCGAGCAGTACTTC. This translates into CASSLPGSRSEQYF. The rearrangement links TRBV12-3 or TRBV12-4 to TRBJ2-7, with a possible D match to TRBD2 (6 bases). The V and J ends lost 3 bases and 6 bases respectively, with 15 bases between them. The CDR3 is 14 residues long.

This clonotype was counted only a few times. This chain uses TRBV7-6 with TRBJ2-3; 14 bases fit TRBD2. V shed 8 bases and J 2 bases; nucleotides not matched to a gene: 3. This CDR3 is 15 amino acids long. The germline V gene has CDR1 SGHVS and CDR2 FNYEAQ. The CDR3 loop is CASGTSGGNTDTQYF. In DNA form, the CDR3 reads TGTGCCAGCGGGACTAGCGGGGGAAACACAGATACGCAGTATTTT.

The table lists this clonotype with a few counts. This rearrangement joins TRBV29-1 to TRBJ2-7; TRBD1 agrees at 10 bases. CDR1 is SQVTM, CDR2 ANQGSEA, per germline. With 7 bases clipped from V and 3 bases from J, the junction kept 9 bases outside the gene matches. CDR3 length equals 14 residues. The chain's CDR3 is CSATSGTGDYEQYF. The CDR3 DNA reads TGCAGCGCAACGTCCGGGACAGGGGACTACGAGCAGTACTTC.

This clonotype appeared many times. The V and J genes are TRBV4-3 and TRBJ2-5, with 14 positions matching TRBD2. The CDR3 sequence is 15 residues long. The V and J ends lost 5 bases and 7 bases, in that order; junction bases with no gene match: 6. Per germline, CDR1 LGHNA and CDR2 YSLEER. The DNA of the CDR3 is TGCGCCAGCAGCGAAGGGACTAGCGGGAGTGGGACCCAGTACTTC. Translation gives CASSEGTSGSGTQYF.

This clonotype was recorded at least ten times. This chain uses TRBV7-2 with TRBJ2-4, with a tentative D call TRBD1 (6 bases). The CDR3 is 15 amino acids. V shed 1 base and J shed 0 bases, with 7 bases lying between them. Germline V CDR1 and CDR2: SGHTA, FQGNSA. CDR3 DNA sequence: TGTGCCAGCAGCTTAGGGACAGCAGCCAAAAACATTCAGTACTTC. As protein: CASSLGTAAKNIQYF.